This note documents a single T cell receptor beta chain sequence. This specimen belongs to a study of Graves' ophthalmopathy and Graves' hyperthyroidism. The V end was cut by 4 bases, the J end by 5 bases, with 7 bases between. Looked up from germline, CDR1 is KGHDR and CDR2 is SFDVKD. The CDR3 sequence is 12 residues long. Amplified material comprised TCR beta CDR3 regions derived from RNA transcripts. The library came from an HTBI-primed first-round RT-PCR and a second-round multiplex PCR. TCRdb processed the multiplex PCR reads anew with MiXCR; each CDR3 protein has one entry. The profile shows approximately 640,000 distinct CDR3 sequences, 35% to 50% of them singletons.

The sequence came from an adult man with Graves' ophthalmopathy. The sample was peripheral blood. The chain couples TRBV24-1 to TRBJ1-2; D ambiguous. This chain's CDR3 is CATSDLTYGYTF. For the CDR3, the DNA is TGTGCCACCAGTGACCTGACTTATGGCTACACCTTC.